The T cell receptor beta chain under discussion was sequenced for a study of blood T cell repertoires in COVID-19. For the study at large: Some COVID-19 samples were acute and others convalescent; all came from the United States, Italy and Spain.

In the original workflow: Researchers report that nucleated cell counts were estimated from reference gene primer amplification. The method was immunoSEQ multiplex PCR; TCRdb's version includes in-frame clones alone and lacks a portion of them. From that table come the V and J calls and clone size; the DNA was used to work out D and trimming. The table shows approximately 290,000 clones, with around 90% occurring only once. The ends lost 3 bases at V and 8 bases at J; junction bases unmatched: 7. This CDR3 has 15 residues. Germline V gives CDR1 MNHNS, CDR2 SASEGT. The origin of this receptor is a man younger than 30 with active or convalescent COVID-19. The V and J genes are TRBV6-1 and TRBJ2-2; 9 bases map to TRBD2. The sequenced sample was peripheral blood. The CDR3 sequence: CASSEVAGAAGELFF. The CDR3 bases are TGTGCCAGCAGTGAGGTAGCGGGAGCTGCTGGGGAGCTGTTTTTT.